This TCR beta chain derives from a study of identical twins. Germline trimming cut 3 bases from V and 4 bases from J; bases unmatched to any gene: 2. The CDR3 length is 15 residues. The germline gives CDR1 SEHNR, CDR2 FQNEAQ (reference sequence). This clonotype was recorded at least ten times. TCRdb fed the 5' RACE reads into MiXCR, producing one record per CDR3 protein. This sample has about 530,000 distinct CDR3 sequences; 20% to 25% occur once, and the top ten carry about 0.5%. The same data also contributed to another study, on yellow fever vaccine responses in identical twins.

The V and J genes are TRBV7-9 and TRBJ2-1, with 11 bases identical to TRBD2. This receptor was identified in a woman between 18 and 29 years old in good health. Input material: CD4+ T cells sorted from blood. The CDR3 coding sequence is TGTGCCAGCAGCTTGGGACTAGCGGTATACAATGAGCAGTTCTTC. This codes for CASSLGLAVYNEQFF.